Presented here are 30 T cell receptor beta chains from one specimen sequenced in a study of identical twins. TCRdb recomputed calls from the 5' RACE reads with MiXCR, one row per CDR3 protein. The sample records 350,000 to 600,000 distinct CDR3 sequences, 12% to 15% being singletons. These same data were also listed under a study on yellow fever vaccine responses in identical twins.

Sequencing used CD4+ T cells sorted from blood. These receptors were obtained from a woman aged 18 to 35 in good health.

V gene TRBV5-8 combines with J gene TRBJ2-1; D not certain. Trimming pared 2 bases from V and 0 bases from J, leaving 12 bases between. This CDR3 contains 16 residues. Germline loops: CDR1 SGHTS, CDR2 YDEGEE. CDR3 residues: CASSLSETSSYNEQFF. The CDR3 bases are TGTGCCAGCAGCTTAAGCGAGACCAGCTCCTACAATGAGCAGTTCTTC.

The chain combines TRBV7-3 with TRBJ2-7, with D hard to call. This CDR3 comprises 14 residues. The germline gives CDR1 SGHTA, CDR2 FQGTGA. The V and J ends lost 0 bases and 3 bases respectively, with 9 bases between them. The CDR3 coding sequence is TGTGCCAGCAGCTTAACAGTTGGAGACTACGAGCAGTACTTC. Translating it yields CASSLTVGDYEQYF.

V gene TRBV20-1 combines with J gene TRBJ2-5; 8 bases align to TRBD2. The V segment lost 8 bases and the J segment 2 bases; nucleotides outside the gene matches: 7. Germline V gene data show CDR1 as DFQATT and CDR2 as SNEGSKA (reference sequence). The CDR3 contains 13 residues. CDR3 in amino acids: CSPVAGTQETQYF. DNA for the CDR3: TGCAGTCCTGTAGCGGGGACTCAAGAGACCCAGTACTTC.

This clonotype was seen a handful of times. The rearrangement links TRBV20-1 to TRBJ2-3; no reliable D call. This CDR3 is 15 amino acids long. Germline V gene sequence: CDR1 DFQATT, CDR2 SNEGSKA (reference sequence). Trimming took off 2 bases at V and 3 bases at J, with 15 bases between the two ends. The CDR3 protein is CSARPSLLLTDTQYF. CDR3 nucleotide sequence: TGCAGTGCTAGACCGTCGCTGCTTTTGACAGATACGCAGTATTTT.

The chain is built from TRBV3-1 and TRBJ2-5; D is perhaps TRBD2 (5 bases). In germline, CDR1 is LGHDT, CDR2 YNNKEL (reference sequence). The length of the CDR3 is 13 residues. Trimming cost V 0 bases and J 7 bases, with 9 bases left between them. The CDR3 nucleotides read TGTGCCAGCAGCCAAGAAGCGGTCGGGACCCAGTACTTC. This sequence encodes CASSQEAVGTQYF.

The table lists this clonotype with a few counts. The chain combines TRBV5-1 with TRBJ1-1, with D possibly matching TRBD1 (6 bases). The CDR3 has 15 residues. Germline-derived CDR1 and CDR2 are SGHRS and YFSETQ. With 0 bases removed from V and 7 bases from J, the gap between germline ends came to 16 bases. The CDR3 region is CASSLAAGAMGEAFF. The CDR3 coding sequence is TGCGCCAGCAGCTTGGCTGCGGGGGCGATGGGTGAAGCTTTCTTT.

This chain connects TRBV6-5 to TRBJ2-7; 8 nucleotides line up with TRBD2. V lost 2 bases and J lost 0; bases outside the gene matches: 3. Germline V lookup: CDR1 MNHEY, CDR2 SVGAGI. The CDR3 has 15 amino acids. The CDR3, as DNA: TGTGCCAGCAGTTACCAGCGGGGGAGCTCCTACGAGCAGTACTTC. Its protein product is CASSYQRGSSYEQYF.

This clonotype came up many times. The CDR3 protein is CASSPGQGDGYTF. The CDR3 coding sequence is TGCGCCAGCAGCCCGGGACAGGGGGACGGCTACACCTTC. V is TRBV5-1 and J is TRBJ1-2, with 11 bases matching TRBD1. CDR1 SGHRS and CDR2 YFSETQ come from the germline V gene. The CDR3 covers 13 residues. The J segment lost 8 bases and the V segment lost 4 bases, leaving 4 bases of the junction unmatched.

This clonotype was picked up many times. CDR3 bases: TGCAGCGTTGAACTGGCAGGGCGAGAGACCCAGTACTTC. Translating it yields CSVELAGRETQYF. The chain links TRBV29-1 to TRBJ2-5, with a weak D call TRBD1 (5 bases). The germline CDR1 and CDR2 sequences are SQVTM and ANQGSEA. The CDR3 covers 13 residues. V was clipped by 2 bases and J by 4 bases, with 11 bases between them.

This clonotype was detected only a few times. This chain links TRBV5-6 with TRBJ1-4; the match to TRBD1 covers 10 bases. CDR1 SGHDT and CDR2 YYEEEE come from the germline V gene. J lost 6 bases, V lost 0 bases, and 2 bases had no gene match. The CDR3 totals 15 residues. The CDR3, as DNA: TGTGCCAGCAGCTTGGGACAGGGGGCTTATGAAAAACTGTTTTTT. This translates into CASSLGQGAYEKLFF.

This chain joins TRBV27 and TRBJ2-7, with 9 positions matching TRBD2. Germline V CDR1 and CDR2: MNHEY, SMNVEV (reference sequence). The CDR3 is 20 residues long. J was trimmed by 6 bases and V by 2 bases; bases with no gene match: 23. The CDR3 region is CASSLKTPLTSGWDLGEQYF. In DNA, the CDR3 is TGTGCCAGCAGTTTAAAAACACCACTCACTAGCGGGTGGGACCTTGGCGAGCAGTACTTC.

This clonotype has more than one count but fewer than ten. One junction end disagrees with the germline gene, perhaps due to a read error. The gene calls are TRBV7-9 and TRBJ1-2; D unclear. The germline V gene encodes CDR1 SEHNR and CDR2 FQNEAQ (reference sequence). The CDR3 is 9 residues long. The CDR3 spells CASSPDPIF. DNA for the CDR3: TGTGCCAGCAGCCCAGACCCCATCTTC.

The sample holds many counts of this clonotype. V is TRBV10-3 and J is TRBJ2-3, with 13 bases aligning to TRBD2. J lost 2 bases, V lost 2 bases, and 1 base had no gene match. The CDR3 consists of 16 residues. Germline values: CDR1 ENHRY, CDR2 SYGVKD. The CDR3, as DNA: TGTGCCATCAGTGAGGGGACTAGCGGGATCACAGATACGCAGTATTTT. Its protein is CAISEGTSGITDTQYF.

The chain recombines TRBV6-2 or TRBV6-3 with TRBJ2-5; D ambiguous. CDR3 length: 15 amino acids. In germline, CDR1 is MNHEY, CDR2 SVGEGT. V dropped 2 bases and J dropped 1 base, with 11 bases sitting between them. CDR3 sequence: CASSYPRHPQETQYF. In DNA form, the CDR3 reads TGTGCCAGCAGTTACCCCCGCCACCCCCAAGAGACCCAGTACTTC.

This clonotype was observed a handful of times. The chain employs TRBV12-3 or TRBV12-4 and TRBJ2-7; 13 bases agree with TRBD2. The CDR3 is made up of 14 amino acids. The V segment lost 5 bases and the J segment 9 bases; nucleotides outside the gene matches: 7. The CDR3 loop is CASSKLAGGPGQYF. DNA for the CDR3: TGTGCCAGCAGTAAACTAGCGGGAGGGCCCGGGCAGTACTTC.

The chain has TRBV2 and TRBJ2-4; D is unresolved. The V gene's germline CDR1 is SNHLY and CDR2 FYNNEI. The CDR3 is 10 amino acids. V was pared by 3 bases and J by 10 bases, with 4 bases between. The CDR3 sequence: CASSDRIQYF. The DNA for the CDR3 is TGTGCCAGCAGTGACAGGATTCAGTACTTC.

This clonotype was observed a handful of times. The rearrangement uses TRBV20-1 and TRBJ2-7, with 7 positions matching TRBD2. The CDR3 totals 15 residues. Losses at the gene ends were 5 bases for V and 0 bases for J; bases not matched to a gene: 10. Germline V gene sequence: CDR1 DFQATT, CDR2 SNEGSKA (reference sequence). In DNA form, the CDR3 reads TGCAGTGCTCGAGGTGAACTAGCGTACTCCTACGAGCAGTACTTC. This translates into CSARGELAYSYEQYF.

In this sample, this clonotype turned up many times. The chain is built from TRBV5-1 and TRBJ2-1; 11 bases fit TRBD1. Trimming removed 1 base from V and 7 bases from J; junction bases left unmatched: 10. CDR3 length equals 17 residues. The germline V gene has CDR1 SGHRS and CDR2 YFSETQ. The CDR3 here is CASSLKGTGGVRNEQFF. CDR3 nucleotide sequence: TGCGCCAGCAGCTTGAAGGGGACAGGGGGGGTGCGAAATGAGCAGTTCTTC. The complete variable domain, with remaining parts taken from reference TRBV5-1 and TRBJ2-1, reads KAGVTQTPRYLIKTRGQQVTLSCSPISGHRSVSWYQQTPGQGLQFLFEYFSETQRNKGNFPGRFSGRQFSNSRSEMNVSTLELGDSALYLCASSLKGTGGVRNEQFFGPGTRLTVL.

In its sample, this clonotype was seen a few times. CDR3 in DNA: TGTGCCAGCAGAACGACAGGGCGCTACGAGCAGTACTTC. Its translation: CASRTTGRYEQYF. The gene calls are TRBV27 and TRBJ2-7, with 7 bases aligning to TRBD1. The CDR3 is 13 amino acids. V lost 6 bases and J lost 3; bases outside the gene matches: 5. Per the germline V gene, CDR1 is MNHEY and CDR2 is SMNVEV (reference sequence).

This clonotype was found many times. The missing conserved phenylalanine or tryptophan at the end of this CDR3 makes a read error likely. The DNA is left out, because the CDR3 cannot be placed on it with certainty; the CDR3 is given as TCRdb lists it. CDR3 in amino acids: CASSPRDSPANL. The rearrangement uses TRBV12-3 or TRBV12-4 and TRBJ2-1; TRBD1 is the table's D call, not checked against the DNA. The CDR3 has 12 residues if both end residues are counted.

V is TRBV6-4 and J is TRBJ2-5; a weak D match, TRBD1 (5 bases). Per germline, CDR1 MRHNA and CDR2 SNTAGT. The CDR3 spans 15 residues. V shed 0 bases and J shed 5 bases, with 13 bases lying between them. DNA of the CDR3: TGTGCCAGCAGTGACTCCCAAGGGGCTGAGGAGACCCAGTACTTC. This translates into CASSDSQGAEETQYF.

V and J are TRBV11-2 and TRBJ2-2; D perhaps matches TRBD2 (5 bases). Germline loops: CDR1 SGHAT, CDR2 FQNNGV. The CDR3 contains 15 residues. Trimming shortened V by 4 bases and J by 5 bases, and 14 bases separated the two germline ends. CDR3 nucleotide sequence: TGTGCCAGCAGCTCTAACCGTCGGGAAACCGGGGAGCTGTTTTTT. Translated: CASSSNRRETGELFF. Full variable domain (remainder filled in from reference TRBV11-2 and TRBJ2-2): EAGVAQSPRYKIIEKRQSVAFWCNPISGHATLYWYQQILGQGPKLLIQFQNNGVVDDSQLPKDRFSAERLKGVDSTLKIQPAKLEDSAVYLCASSSNRRETGELFFGEGSRLTVL.

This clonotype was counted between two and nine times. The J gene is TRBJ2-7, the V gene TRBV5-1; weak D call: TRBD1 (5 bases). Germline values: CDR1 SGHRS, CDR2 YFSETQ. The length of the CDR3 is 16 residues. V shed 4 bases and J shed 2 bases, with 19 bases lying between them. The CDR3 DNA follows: TGCGCCAGCAGCCCAAATTCGCAGGGTACCCCCTACGAGCAGTACTTC. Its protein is CASSPNSQGTPYEQYF.

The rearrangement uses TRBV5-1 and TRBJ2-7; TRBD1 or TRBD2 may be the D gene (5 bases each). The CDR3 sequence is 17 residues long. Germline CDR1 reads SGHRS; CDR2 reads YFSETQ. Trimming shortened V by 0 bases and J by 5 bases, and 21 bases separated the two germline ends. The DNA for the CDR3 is TGCGCCAGCAGCTTGGTTTTCGGGGCTAGTGTAGGAGACGAGCAGTACTTC. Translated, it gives CASSLVFGASVGDEQYF.

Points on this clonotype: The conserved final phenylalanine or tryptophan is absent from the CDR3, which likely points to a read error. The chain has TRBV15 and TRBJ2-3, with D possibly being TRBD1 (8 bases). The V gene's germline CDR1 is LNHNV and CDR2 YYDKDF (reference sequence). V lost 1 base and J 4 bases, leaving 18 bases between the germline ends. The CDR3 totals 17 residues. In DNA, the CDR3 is TGTGCCACCAGCAGAGTGGGAGGACAGGGAGGGGCAGATACGCAGTATGTT. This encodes CATSRVGGQGGADTQYV.

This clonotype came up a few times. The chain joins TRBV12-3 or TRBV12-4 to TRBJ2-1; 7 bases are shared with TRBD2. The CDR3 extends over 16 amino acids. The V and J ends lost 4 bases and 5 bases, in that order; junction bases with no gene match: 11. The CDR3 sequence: CASSSLTGGPHNEQFF. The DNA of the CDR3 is TGTGCCAGCAGTTCCTTAACGGGAGGCCCCCACAATGAGCAGTTCTTC.

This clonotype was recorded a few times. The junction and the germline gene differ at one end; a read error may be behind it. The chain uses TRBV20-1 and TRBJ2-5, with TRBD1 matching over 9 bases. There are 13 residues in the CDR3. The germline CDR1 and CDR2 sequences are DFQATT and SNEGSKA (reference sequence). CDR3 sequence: CSARPGQGLSSHF. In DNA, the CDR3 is TGCAGTGCTAGGCCGGGACAGGGCTTATCTTCTCACTTC.

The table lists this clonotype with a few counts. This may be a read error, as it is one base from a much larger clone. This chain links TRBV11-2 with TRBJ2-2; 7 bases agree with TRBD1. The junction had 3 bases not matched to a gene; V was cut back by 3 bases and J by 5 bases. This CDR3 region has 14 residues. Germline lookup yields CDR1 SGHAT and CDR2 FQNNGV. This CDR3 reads CASSLQGETGELFF. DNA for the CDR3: TGTGCCAGCAGCTTGCAGGGGGAAACCGGGGAGCTGTTTTTT.

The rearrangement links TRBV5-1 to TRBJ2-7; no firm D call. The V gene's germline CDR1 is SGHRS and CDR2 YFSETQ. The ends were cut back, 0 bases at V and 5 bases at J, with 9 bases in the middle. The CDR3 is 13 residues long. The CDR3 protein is CASSLASLDEQYF. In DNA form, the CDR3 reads TGCGCCAGCAGCTTGGCCAGCCTTGACGAGCAGTACTTC.

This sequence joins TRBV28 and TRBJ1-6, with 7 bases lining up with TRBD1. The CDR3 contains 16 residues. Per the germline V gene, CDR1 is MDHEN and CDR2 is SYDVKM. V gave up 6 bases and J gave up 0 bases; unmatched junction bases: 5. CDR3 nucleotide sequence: TGTGCCAGCAGCCGGACAGGCAGCTCCTATAATTCACCCCTCCACTTT. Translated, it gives CASSRTGSSYNSPLHF.